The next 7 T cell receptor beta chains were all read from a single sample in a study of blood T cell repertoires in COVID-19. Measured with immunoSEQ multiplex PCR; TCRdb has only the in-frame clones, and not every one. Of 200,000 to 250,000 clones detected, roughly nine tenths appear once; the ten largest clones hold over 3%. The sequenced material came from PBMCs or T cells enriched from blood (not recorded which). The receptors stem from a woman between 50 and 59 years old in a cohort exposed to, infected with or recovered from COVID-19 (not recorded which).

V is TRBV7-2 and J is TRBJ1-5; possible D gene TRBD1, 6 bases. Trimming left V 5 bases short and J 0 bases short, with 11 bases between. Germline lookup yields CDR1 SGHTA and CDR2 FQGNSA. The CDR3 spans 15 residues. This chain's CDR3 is CASSQGWNSNQPQHF. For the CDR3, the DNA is TGTGCCAGCAGCCAGGGGTGGAATAGCAATCAGCCCCAGCATTTT.

CDR3: CASSTGQGAYEQYF. The CDR3 nucleotides are TGTGCCAGCAGTACAGGACAGGGGGCCTACGAGCAGTACTTC. This chain connects TRBV6-2 or TRBV6-3 to TRBJ2-7; TRBD1 agrees at 10 bases. J was trimmed by 2 bases and V by 5 bases; bases with no gene match: 3. This CDR3 spans 14 amino acids. Per germline, CDR1 MNHEY and CDR2 SVGEGT.

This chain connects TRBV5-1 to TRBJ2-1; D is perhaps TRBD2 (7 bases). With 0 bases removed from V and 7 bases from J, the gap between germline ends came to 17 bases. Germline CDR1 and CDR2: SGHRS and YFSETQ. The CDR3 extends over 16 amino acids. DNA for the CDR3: TGCGCCAGCAGCTTGGTTTGGGGGGGCAGTCCTAATGAGCAGTTCTTC. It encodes CASSLVWGGSPNEQFF. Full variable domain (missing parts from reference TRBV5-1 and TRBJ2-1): KAGVTQTPRYLIKTRGQQVTLSCSPISGHRSVSWYQQTPGQGLQFLFEYFSETQRNKGNFPGRFSGRQFSNSRSEMNVSTLELGDSALYLCASSLVWGGSPNEQFFGPGTRLTVL.

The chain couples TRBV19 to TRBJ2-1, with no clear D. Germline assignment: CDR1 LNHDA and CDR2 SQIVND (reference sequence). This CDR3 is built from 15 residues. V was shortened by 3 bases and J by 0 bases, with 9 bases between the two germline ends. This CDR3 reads CASSMAASSYNEQFF. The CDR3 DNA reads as TGTGCCAGTAGTATGGCCGCTAGCTCCTACAATGAGCAGTTCTTC. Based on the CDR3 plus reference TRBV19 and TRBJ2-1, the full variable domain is DGGITQSPKYLFRKEGQNVTLSCEQNLNHDAMYWYRQDPGQGLRLIYYSQIVNDFQKGDIAEGYSVSREKKESFPLTVTSAQKNPTAFYLCASSMAASSYNEQFFGPGTRLTVL.

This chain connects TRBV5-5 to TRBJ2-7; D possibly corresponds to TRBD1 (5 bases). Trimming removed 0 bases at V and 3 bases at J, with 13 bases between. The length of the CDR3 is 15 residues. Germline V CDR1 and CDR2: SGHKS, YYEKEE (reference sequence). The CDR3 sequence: CASSLEAGWYYEQYF. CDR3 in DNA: TGTGCCAGCAGCTTGGAAGCAGGGTGGTACTACGAGCAGTACTTC.

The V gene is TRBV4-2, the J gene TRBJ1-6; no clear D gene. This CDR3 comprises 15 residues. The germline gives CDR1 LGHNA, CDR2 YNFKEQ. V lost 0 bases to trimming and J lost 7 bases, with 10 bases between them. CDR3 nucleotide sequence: TGTGCCAGCAGCCAAGAGAGGGATTACAATTCACCCCTCCACTTT. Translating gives CASSQERDYNSPLHF.

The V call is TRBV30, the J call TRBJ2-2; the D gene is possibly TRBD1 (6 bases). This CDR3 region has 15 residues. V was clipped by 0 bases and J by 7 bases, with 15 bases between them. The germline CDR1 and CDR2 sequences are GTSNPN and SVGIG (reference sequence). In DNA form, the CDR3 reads TGTGCCTGGAGTGTAGGGGGTACAAATGGCGGGGAGCTGTTTTTT. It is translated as CAWSVGGTNGGELFF. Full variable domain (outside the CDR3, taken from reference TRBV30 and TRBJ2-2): SQTIHQWPATLVQPVGSPLSLECTVEGTSNPNLYWYRQAAGRGLQLLFYSVGIGQISSEVPQNLSASRPQDRQFILSSKKLLLSDSGFYLCAWSVGGTNGGELFFGEGSRLTVL.